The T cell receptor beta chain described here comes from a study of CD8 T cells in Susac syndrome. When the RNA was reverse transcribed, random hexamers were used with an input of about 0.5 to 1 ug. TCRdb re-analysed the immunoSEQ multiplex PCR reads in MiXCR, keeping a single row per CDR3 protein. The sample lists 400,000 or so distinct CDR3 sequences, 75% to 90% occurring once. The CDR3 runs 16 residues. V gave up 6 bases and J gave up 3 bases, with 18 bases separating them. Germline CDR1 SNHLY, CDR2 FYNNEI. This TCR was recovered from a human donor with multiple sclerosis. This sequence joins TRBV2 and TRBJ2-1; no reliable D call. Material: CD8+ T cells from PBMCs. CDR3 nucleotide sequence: TGTGCCAGCAGGACACCGCTAGGAGAAGACTACAATGAGCAGTTCTTC. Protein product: CASRTPLGEDYNEQFF.